This T cell receptor beta chain was captured in a study of cytomegalovirus exposure and HLA in healthy donors. Study observations and caveats: A later analysis found common viral pathogens apparently linked to several of the most significant clusters. Fewer N-insertions than the roughly 670-donor mean were reportedly shown by an Asian-associated ancestry cluster in a later analysis.

Although they were nominally healthy when sampled, donors likely had unrecorded immune exposures. PCR used 60 Vbeta primers and 13 Jbeta primers. Generated by immunoSEQ multiplex PCR, the TCRdb table keeps only in-frame clones and is missing some. The sample holds roughly 100,000 clones; roughly 76% are singletons and the top ten take 2% to 2.5%. The sample holds a few counts of this clone. Antigen: not known. This sequence originates from a man in his forties in good health and CMV-seronegative. The sequenced sample consisted of PBMCs.

The CDR3 DNA reads TGTGCCAGCAGCTACTCGCACACTGAAGCTTTCTTT. Amino acids: CASSYSHTEAFF. The chain links TRBV7-9 to TRBJ1-1, with D hard to call. Germline V gene lookup returns CDR1 SEHNR and CDR2 FQNEAQ (reference sequence). This CDR3 comprises 12 residues. V lost 4 bases and J lost 3, with 6 bases in between.